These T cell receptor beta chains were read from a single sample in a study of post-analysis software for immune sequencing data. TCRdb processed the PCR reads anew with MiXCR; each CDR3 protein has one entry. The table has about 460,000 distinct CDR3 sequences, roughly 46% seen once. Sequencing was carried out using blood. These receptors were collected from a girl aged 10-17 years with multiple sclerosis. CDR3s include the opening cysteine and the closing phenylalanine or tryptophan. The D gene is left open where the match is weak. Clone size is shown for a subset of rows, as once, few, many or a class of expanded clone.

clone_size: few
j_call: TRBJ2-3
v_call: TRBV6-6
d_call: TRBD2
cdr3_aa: CASSGHGGRGNTQYF
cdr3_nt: TGTGCCAGCAGTGGCCATGGCGGGAGGGGCAATACGCAGTATTTT

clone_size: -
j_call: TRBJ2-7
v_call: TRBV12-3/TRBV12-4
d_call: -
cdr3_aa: CASSPQTGKASYEQYF
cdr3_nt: TGTGCCAGCAGCCCACAGACAGGAAAAGCTTCCTACGAGCAGTACTTC

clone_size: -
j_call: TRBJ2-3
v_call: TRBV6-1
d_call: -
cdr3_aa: CASSGVPLDTQYF
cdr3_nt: TGTGCCAGCAGTGGTGTCCCTCTAGATACGCAGTATTTT

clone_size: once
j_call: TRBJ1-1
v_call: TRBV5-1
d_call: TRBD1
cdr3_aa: CASSQGQEPTEAFF
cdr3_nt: TGCGCCAGCAGCCAAGGACAGGAACCAACTGAAGCTTTCTTT

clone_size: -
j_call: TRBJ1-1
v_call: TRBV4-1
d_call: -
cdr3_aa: CASSPDWGMNTEAFF
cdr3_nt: TGCGCCAGCAGCCCGGACTGGGGAATGAACACTGAAGCTTTCTTT

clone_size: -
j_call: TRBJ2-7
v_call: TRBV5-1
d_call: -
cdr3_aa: CASSHTGQVTGNYEQYF
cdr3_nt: TGCGCCAGCAGCCACACAGGTCAGGTCACAGGGAACTACGAGCAGTACTTC

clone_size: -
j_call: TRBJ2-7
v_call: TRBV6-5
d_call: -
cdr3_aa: CASRPISGAGWYEQYF
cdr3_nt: TGTGCCAGCAGGCCTATTTCGGGGGCAGGGTGGTACGAGCAGTACTTC

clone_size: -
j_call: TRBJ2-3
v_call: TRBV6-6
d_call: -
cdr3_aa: CASSYFASTDTQYF
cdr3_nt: TGTGCCAGCAGTTACTTTGCCAGCACAGATACGCAGTATTTT

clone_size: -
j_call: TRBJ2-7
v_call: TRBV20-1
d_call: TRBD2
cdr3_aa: CSAPPGTSGLSYEQYF
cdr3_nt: TGCAGTGCTCCACCCGGGACTAGCGGGCTCTCCTACGAGCAGTACTTC

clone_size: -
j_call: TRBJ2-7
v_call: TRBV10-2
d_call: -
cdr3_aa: CASSEGLLDEQYF
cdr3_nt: TGCGCCAGCAGTGAGGGGTTGTTAGACGAGCAGTACTTC

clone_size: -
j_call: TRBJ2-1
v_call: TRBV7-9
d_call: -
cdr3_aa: CASTGPYNEQFF
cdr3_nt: TGTGCCAGCACGGGGCCCTACAATGAGCAGTTCTTC

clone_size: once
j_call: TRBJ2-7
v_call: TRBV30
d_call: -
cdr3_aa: CAWDGSSYEQYF
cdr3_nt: TGTGCCTGGGACGGTAGCTCCTACGAGCAGTACTTC

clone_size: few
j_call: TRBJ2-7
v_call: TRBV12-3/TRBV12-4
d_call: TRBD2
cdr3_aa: CASSLASGSFYEQYF
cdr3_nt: TGTGCCAGCAGTTTGGCTAGCGGGTCCTTCTACGAGCAGTACTTC

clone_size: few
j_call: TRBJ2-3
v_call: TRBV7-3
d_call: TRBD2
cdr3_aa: CASSLGLAGITDTQYF
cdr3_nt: TGTGCCAGCAGCTTAGGGCTAGCGGGGATCACAGATACGCAGTATTTT

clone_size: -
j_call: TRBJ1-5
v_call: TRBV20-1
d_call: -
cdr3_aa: CSAQPPGSNQPQHF
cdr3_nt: TGCAGTGCCCAACCTCCAGGTAGCAATCAGCCCCAGCATTTT

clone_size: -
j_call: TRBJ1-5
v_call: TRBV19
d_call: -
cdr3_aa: CASSILRDGFGQPQHF
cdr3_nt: TGTGCCAGTAGTATCTTGCGAGACGGTTTCGGTCAGCCCCAGCATTTT

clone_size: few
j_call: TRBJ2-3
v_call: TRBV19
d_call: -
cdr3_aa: CASSMGATDTQYF
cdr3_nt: TGTGCCAGTAGTATGGGCGCCACAGATACGCAGTATTTT